The entry that follows covers one T cell receptor (beta chain) sequence. No antigen is known for it. This record belongs to a study of T cells expressing NK-cell markers. General study results and limits: Dominant NKG2C+ clonotypes made up roughly 1.0-8% of CD8+ T cells in 5 or 6 donors. Dominance of the CD3+CD56-NKG2C+ fraction by these clonotypes also held in a handful of donors.

From the 5' RACE reads, TCRdb lists one entry per CDR3 protein and no DNA. This sample contains about 460,000 distinct CDR3 sequences. The length of the CDR3 is 15 residues. Germline values: CDR1 SEHNR, CDR2 FQNEAQ (reference sequence). The J gene is TRBJ2-1, the V gene TRBV7-9; TCRdb's D call of TRBD1 is untestable without DNA. The sequenced sample consisted of blood T cells: a sorted CD56 or NKG2C T cell subset, CD4+ or CD8+ T cells, or bulk PBMC T cells (not recorded which). This TCR derives from a woman aged 45-65 years in good health. The CDR3 here is CASSLESGQYNEQFF.